The table lists the clone carrying this T cell receptor beta chain with many counts. This CDR3 contains 15 residues. Germline V gene lookup returns CDR1 SEHNR and CDR2 FQNEAQ (reference sequence). Trimming cost V 5 bases and J 2 bases; bases outside gene matches: 6. These data come from a study of glioma-infiltrating T cells. Amplification of TCR alpha and beta CDR3 regions from RNA used iRepertoire nested multiplex PCR. TCRdb fed the multiplex PCR reads into MiXCR, producing one record per CDR3 protein. The sample has some 120,000 distinct CDR3 sequences, roughly 25% seen once. The sequenced sample consisted of glioma tissue, nonneoplastic brain tissue, or PBMCs (not recorded which). The source is a human donor with low-grade glioma or glioblastoma, undergoing nonglioma brain surgery, or in good health (not recorded which). The chain links TRBV7-9 to TRBJ1-5; 7 bases agree with TRBD1. The CDR3 sequence is CASSGGGFGNQPQHF. The CDR3 DNA sequence: TGTGCCAGCAGCGGAGGGGGCTTCGGCAATCAGCCCCAGCATTTT.